The source of this TCR beta chain is a study of T cell clonality in common variable immunodeficiency. General observations from the study: TCRbeta clonality was increased in CVID versus healthy controls. In common variable immunodeficiency, TCR beta chains reportedly carried fewer deletions and N-nucleotide insertions.

Concerning this clone itself: Its matching antigen is unknown. The sequenced fragment ends 3 residues before the CDR3 boundary, so the rest is inferred from the germline J gene.

In germline, CDR1 is SNHLY, CDR2 FYNNEI. The CDR3 covers 15 residues. The V end was cut by 2 bases, the J end by 6 bases, with 11 bases between. CVID meant reduced serum IgG, IgA and/or IgM plus specific antibody deficiency. Blood samples were heparinized, roughly 5 to 8.5 ml per donor. Sequencing used immunoSEQ multiplex PCR; TCRdb keeps in-frame clones, though not all of them. The sample presents about 20,000 clones, none singletons. J is TRBJ1-6 and V is TRBV2, with a possible D match to TRBD1 (5 bases). The sequencing input was peripheral blood mononuclear cells. This clonotype was obtained from a human donor with common variable immunodeficiency. The CDR3 region is CASSELSGSNSPLHF. CDR3 bases read: TGTGCCAGCAGTGAACTTTCAGGGTCTAATTCACCC.